This T cell receptor beta chain derives from a study of shared clonotypes between healthy human individuals. About the research overall: Plates per donor: three CD4 naive, three CD4 memory, two CD8 naive, one CD8 memory. Findings and caveats of the study: Shared clonotypes across all four donors exceeded non-shared ones in generation probability.

The CDR3 spans 14 residues. The germline gives CDR1 SGHRS, CDR2 YFSETQ. V gave up 2 bases and J gave up 0 bases, with 6 bases separating them. In the case of this clone: Its target is unknown.

Replicate PCRs run on sorted subsets employed 200 ng DNA, approximately 30,000 T cell genomes. The assay was immunoSEQ multiplex PCR, and TCRdb's table has in-frame clones only and misses some. Of roughly 86,000 clones listed, approximately 75% are singletons. The TCR sequence derives from a man between 25 and 39 years old in good health. The chain combines TRBV5-1 with TRBJ1-3; D remains ambiguous. Specimen: memory CD8+ T cells sorted from blood. Indicated subset: CD45RO+ cells pooled with CCR7-negative TemRA cells. The CDR3 bases are TGCGCCAGCAGCTTCGGGAGCTCTGGAAACACCATATATTTT. This encodes CASSFGSSGNTIYF.